The T cell receptor (beta chain) under discussion was sequenced for a study of Ad26.COV2.S vaccination and SARS-CoV-2 variants. This CDR3 spans 14 amino acids. Germline CDR1 and CDR2: MGHRA and YSYEKL. Trimming cost V 5 bases and J 7 bases; bases outside gene matches: 8. Treatment given: 19 received Ad26.COV2.S at low or high dose, single or two shots; about 5 received placebo; per-sample allocation not given. Sampling was performed 63 days after the first vaccine or placebo injection. The data were produced by immunoSEQ multiplex PCR, yet TCRdb's version contains in-frame clones alone and is incomplete. This table holds about 400,000 clones, 88% found once.

This chain links TRBV4-1 with TRBJ1-2; 9 bases are shared with TRBD1. The sequences come from peripheral blood, collected in a trial of Ad26.COV2.S vaccine versus placebo. The receptor's source is a person aged 18-65 years who received the Ad26.COV2.S COVID-19 vaccine or a placebo. CDR3: CASSGPGQGRGYTF. CDR3 coding DNA: TGCGCCAGCAGCGGACCGGGACAGGGACGTGGCTACACCTTC.